Each of the 25 T cell receptor beta chains below was sequenced from the same sample in a study of technical replicates of blood from a handful of donors. Clones were sequenced by immunoSEQ multiplex PCR, and TCRdb holds only the in-frame ones, with some missing. The table lists tens of thousands of clones, around 84% of them singletons, with under 6.5% in the top ten. Sequenced input: PBMCs. These receptors originate from a human donor in good health. Some clones in this sample may be carry-over from other donors' samples.

The chain joins TRBV18 to TRBJ2-1; no reliable D call. With 1 base removed from V and 5 bases from J, the gap between germline ends came to 6 bases. In germline, CDR1 is KGHSH, CDR2 LQKENI. CDR3 length equals 13 residues. CDR3 in DNA: TGTGCCAGCTCACCACGGCAGGACAATGAGCAGTTCTTC. Protein sequence: CASSPRQDNEQFF.

This sequence joins TRBV7-9 and TRBJ2-3; 7 nucleotides agree with TRBD2. Germline V lookup: CDR1 SEHNR, CDR2 FQNEAQ (reference sequence). V was pared by 3 bases and J by 6 bases, with 12 bases of the junction left unmatched. CDR3 length: 16 amino acids. The CDR3 region has the DNA TGTGCCAGCAGCTTTGACCGGGGGGTGTCGGTGGATACGCAGTATTTT. Translating gives CASSFDRGVSVDTQYF.

The CDR3 sequence is CASTPGQGARNIQYF. For the CDR3, the DNA is TGTGCCAGCACCCCGGGACAGGGGGCGAGAAACATTCAGTACTTC. The chain combines TRBV2 with TRBJ2-4; 12 bases are a match to TRBD1. This CDR3 is built from 15 residues. From germline, CDR1 is SNHLY and CDR2 FYNNEI. After removal of 7 bases from V and 6 bases from J, the junction contained 7 bases not matched to a gene.

The chain is built from TRBV25-1 and TRBJ2-7, with D possibly TRBD1 on 6 matching bases. The V gene's germline CDR1 is MGHDK and CDR2 SYGVNS. V shed 8 bases and J shed 0 bases, with 11 bases lying between them. The CDR3 is 13 residues long. CDR3 sequence: CASSGTSSYEQYF. CDR3 coding DNA: TGTGCCAGCTCTGGGACATCCTCCTACGAGCAGTACTTC.

This chain links TRBV18 with TRBJ2-5; 11 nucleotides align to TRBD2. From germline, CDR1 is KGHSH and CDR2 LQKENI. The CDR3 is 17 amino acids. J lost 6 bases, V lost 0 bases, and 9 bases had no gene match. CDR3 nucleotides: TGTGCCAGCTCACCACCGTCGGTAGCGGGGGGGCAAAAGACCCAGTACTTC. Translated: CASSPPSVAGGQKTQYF.

This clone appeared a single time. A read error may account for a junction end that differs from germline. This rearrangement joins TRBV27 to TRBJ2-5; perhaps TRBD1 as D (6 bases). CDR3 length equals 18 residues. Germline V gene data show CDR1 as MNHEY and CDR2 as SMNVEV (reference sequence). This CDR3 reads CARSSHYPRDTLEETQYF. In nucleotides, the CDR3 is TGTGCCAGGAGTTCACATTACCCCCGGGACACACTAGAAGAGACCCAGTACTTC.

This chain joins TRBV13 and TRBJ2-7, with D perhaps TRBD1 (5 bases). The V gene lost 0 bases and the J gene lost 1 base, with 10 bases spanning the gap. The length of the CDR3 is 15 residues. The germline CDR1 and CDR2 sequences are PRHDT and FYEKMQ (reference sequence). The CDR3 DNA reads as TGTGCCAGCAGCTTAGGAAGGGGATCGTCCTACGAGCAGTACTTC. Translation: CASSLGRGSSYEQYF.

The V gene is TRBV7-2, the J gene TRBJ1-5; weak D call: TRBD1 (5 bases). Germline V lookup: CDR1 SGHTA, CDR2 FQGNSA. V shed 6 bases and J shed 4 bases, with 16 bases lying between them. The CDR3 is 15 amino acids. This CDR3 reads CASSVIAGGNQPQHF. DNA for the CDR3: TGTGCCAGCAGTGTGATAGCCGGGGGGAATCAGCCCCAGCATTTT.

The chain's CDR3 is CSVDSGGVLMRAEAFF. In nucleotides, the CDR3 is TGCAGCGTTGATTCCGGAGGGGTCCTTATGAGAGCTGAAGCTTTCTTT. The V and J genes are TRBV29-1 and TRBJ1-1, with D tentatively TRBD1 (5 bases). CDR1 and CDR2 (germline): SQVTM, ANQGSEA. Trimming removed 3 bases from V and 6 bases from J, with 23 bases in between. The length of the CDR3 is 16 residues.

This clone was detected only a few times. The rearrangement uses TRBV5-1 and TRBJ1-1; a possible D gene is TRBD1 (5 bases). Trimming shortened V by 0 bases and J by 0 bases, and 15 bases separated the two germline ends. This CDR3 region has 17 residues. CDR1 and CDR2 from the germline V gene are SGHRS and YFSETQ. CDR3 DNA: TGCGCCAGCAGCTTGGGGGGGGTTGGCCGACTGAACACTGAAGCTTTCTTT. As protein: CASSLGGVGRLNTEAFF.

The V gene is TRBV10-3, the J gene TRBJ1-2; unclear D gene. The V gene's germline CDR1 is ENHRY and CDR2 SYGVKD. The CDR3 runs 13 residues. V was clipped by 3 bases and J by 2 bases, with 7 bases between them. CDR3 sequence: CAISDGQNYGYTF. In nucleotides, the CDR3 is TGTGCCATCAGTGATGGGCAGAACTATGGCTACACCTTC.

The J gene is TRBJ2-5, the V gene TRBV27; 12 nucleotides align to TRBD1. The CDR3 extends over 13 amino acids. V lost 8 bases to trimming and J lost 5 bases; unmatched junction nucleotides: 3. In germline, CDR1 is MNHEY, CDR2 SMNVEV (reference sequence). CDR3 in amino acids: CASGTGGAETQYF. The DNA for the CDR3 is TGTGCCAGCGGGACAGGGGGCGCGGAGACCCAGTACTTC.

This chain joins TRBV9 and TRBJ2-7; no definite D call. The germline CDR1 and CDR2 sequences are SGDLS and YYNGEE. This CDR3 contains 15 residues. The V end lost 4 bases, the J end lost 2 bases, and 16 bases lay between the germline ends. CDR3 coding DNA: TGTGCCAGCAGCCCACTTAGAGGTTTTACCTACGAGCAGTACTTC. It encodes CASSPLRGFTYEQYF. Variable domain in full (rest from reference TRBV9 and TRBJ2-7): DSGVTQTPKHLITATGQRVTLRCSPRSGDLSVYWYQQSLDQGLQFLIQYYNGEERAKGNILERFSAQQFPDLHSELNLSSLELGDSALYFCASSPLRGFTYEQYFGPGTRLTVT.

This chain connects TRBV25-1 to TRBJ2-1; 7 bases agree with TRBD1. The V and J ends lost 4 bases and 6 bases, in that order; junction bases with no gene match: 6. From germline, CDR1 is MGHDK and CDR2 SYGVNS. The CDR3 is 14 amino acids. The CDR3 sequence is CASSGRGFFNEQFF. The CDR3 nucleotides read TGTGCCAGCAGTGGCAGGGGGTTTTTCAATGAGCAGTTCTTC.

The CDR3 loop reads CASRGSGTNDGYTF. The DNA for the CDR3 is TGTGCCAGCAGGGGGTCTGGGACAAACGATGGCTACACCTTC. The chain carries TRBV5-6 and TRBJ1-2, with a tentative D call TRBD1 (6 bases). The CDR3 contains 14 residues. Germline V gene sequence: CDR1 SGHDT, CDR2 YYEEEE. The V end was cut by 5 bases, the J end by 6 bases, with 17 bases between.

The DNA of the CDR3 is TGTGCCAGCAGTGGACTAGCGGGAGTGGTAGATACGCAGTATTTT. Translating it yields CASSGLAGVVDTQYF. The chain combines TRBV2 with TRBJ2-3, with TRBD2 matching 12 bases. The CDR3 covers 15 residues. Trimming at V came to 4 bases and at J to 5 bases, leaving 4 bases not matched to a gene. CDR1 is SNHLY and CDR2 is FYNNEI in the germline V gene.

The chain recombines TRBV19 with TRBJ1-3, with D hard to call. The CDR3 extends over 17 amino acids. Trimming took 5 bases from V and 1 from J, leaving 18 bases between them. Germline CDR1 reads LNHDA; CDR2 reads SQIVND (reference sequence). The DNA for the CDR3 is TGTGCCAGTAGTCTGAAACGGAGGGCATCGTCTGGAAACACCATATATTTT. Translation: CASSLKRRASSGNTIYF.

This clone has only a few counts. V gene TRBV7-9 combines with J gene TRBJ1-1; no reliable D call. There are 15 residues in the CDR3. The V end lost 7 bases, the J end lost 1 base, and 16 bases lay between the germline ends. Germline CDR1 and CDR2: SEHNR and FQNEAQ (reference sequence). CDR3 protein: CASTWQFGANTEAFF. As DNA, the CDR3 is TGTGCCAGCACCTGGCAGTTTGGAGCGAACACTGAAGCTTTCTTT.

The chain recombines TRBV7-9 with TRBJ1-2; D is perhaps TRBD1 (6 bases). Germline V gene data show CDR1 as SEHNR and CDR2 as FQNEAQ (reference sequence). The CDR3 totals 16 residues. Trimming pared 5 bases from V and 2 bases from J, leaving 18 bases between. The CDR3 DNA reads TGTGCCAGCAGCCCCCCTGGACAGAGGCCAAACTATGGCTACACCTTC. Protein product: CASSPPGQRPNYGYTF.

The chain uses TRBV9 and TRBJ2-3; maybe TRBD2 (7 bases). Per germline, CDR1 SGDLS and CDR2 YYNGEE. V was trimmed by 0 bases and J by 2 bases, leaving 22 bases between them. The CDR3 loop spans 19 amino acids. The CDR3 loop is CASSVALAGEGVVTDTQYF. The CDR3 nucleotides are TGTGCCAGCAGCGTAGCCTTGGCAGGGGAGGGGGTTGTCACAGATACGCAGTATTTT.

The chain joins TRBV7-8 to TRBJ2-7; TRBD2 matches 8 bases. Unmatched junction bases numbered 4, after V lost 9 bases and J lost 0 bases. Looked up from germline, CDR1 is SGHVS and CDR2 is FQNEAQ. This CDR3 is built from 13 residues. The DNA of the CDR3 is TGTGCCAGTCGGGGGGGGGACTCCTACGAGCAGTACTTC. Translation: CASRGGDSYEQYF.

This chain uses TRBV10-3 with TRBJ2-2; TRBD1 aligns across 7 bases. Per the germline V gene, CDR1 is ENHRY and CDR2 is SYGVKD. The CDR3 is made up of 13 amino acids. V was pared by 7 bases and J by 7 bases, with 6 bases of the junction left unmatched. In nucleotides, the CDR3 is TGTGCCATCACAGACAGGGTTGGCGGGGAGCTGTTTTTT. It is translated as CAITDRVGGELFF.

The chain links TRBV29-1 to TRBJ2-3, with a tentative D call TRBD2 (6 bases). The CDR3 extends over 14 amino acids. Germline V CDR1 and CDR2: SQVTM, ANQGSEA. Trimming removed 2 bases from V and 0 bases from J, with 9 bases in between. This chain's CDR3 is CSVEPSASTDTQYF. The DNA for the CDR3 is TGCAGCGTTGAACCTAGCGCTAGCACAGATACGCAGTATTTT.

The chain uses TRBV4-1 and TRBJ2-7; 12 bases agree with TRBD2. Germline assignment: CDR1 MGHRA and CDR2 YSYEKL. The CDR3 runs 17 residues. V lost 4 bases to trimming and J lost 1 base; unmatched junction nucleotides: 8. The CDR3 sequence: CASSRLLAGGASYEQYF. The CDR3 DNA reads TGCGCCAGCAGCCGGCTACTAGCGGGGGGTGCTTCCTACGAGCAGTACTTC.

This chain links TRBV6-1 with TRBJ1-2; 7 bases fit TRBD1. Germline CDR1 MNHNS, CDR2 SASEGT. V lost 5 bases, J lost 3 bases, and 6 bases stayed unmatched. The CDR3 extends over 14 amino acids. The CDR3 region is CASSPTGVYYGYTF. CDR3 coding DNA: TGTGCCAGCAGTCCCACAGGGGTGTACTATGGCTACACCTTC.